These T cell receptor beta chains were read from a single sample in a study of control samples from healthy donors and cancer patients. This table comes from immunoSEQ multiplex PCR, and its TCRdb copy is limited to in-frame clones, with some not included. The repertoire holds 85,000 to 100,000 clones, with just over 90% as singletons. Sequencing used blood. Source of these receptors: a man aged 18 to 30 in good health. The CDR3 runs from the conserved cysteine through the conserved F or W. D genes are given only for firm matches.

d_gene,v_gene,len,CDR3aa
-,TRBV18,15,CASSPRNPEGEKLFF
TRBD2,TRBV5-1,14,CASSSLAGTYEQYF
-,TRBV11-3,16,CASSLVFRTDYNEQFF
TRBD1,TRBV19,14,CASSIGTGGTEAFF
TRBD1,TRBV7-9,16,CASSSAPQGTNTEAFF
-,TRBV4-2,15,CASSQGTLAKNIQYF
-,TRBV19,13,CVSSINGNTEAFF
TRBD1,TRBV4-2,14,CASSQGQGNDEQYF
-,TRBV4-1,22,CASSQKGHYGDSGPGRNYGYTF
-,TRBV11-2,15,CASRIDRTVTGELFF
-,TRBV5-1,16,CASFEAHSGVGNEQFF
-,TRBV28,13,CASIVFSGTEAFF
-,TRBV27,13,CASRPQSGSPLHF
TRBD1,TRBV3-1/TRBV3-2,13,CASSHAGGDGYTF
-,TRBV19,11,CASSDPTYQYF
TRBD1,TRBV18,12,CATSTGNYGYTF
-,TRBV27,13,CASTLTRGTEAFF
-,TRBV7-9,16,CASSLQVAGEDYGYTF
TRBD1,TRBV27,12,CASRQGAGGYTF
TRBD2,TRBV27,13,CASRDGLASEQFF
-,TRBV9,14,CASSVVHLGTEAFF
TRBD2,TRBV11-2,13,CASRASGRETQYF
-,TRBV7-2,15,CASSLATAMNTEAFF
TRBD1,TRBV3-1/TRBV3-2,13,CASSRGTATEAFF
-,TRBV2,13,CASTDWEAEGAFF
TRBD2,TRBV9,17,CASSVAATSGPTYEQYF
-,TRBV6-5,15,CASSYSGQNNSPLHF
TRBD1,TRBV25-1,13,CASSTGVGYGYTF
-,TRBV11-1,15,CASSLAGDGNQPQHF